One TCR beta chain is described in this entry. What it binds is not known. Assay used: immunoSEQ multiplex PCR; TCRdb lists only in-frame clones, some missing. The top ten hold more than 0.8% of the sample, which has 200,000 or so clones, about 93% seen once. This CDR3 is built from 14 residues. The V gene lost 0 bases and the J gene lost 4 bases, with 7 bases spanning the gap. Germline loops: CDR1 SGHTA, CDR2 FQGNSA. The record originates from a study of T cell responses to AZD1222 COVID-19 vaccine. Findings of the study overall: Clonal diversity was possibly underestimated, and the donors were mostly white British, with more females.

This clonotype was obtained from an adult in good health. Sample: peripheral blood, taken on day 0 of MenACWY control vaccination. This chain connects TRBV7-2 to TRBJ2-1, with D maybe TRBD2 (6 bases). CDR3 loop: CASSLAGGYNEQFF. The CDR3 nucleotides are TGTGCCAGCAGCTTAGCGGGGGGATACAATGAGCAGTTCTTC.